The TCR beta chain under discussion was sequenced for a study of T-cell reconstitution after alpha-beta-depleted transplantation in children. This clonotype was detected only a few times. The germline V gene has CDR1 MNHNS and CDR2 SASEGT. The CDR3 length is 13 residues. V dropped 5 bases and J dropped 3 bases, with 8 bases sitting between them. Unique molecular identifiers featured in how the TCRbeta library was prepared. Each CDR3 protein gets one entry after TCRdb re-called the PCR reads with MiXCR. The sample has about 690,000 distinct CDR3 sequences; 16% are singletons. The TCR comes from a human donor who donated a stem cell graft to a child with acute myeloid leukemia. Sequencing was performed on PBMCs from the stem cell graft donor, taken from the stem cell graft. The chain links TRBV6-1 to TRBJ1-3; D possibly corresponds to TRBD1 (6 bases). The CDR3 region has the DNA TGTGCCAGCAGTAGGGGGATTGGAAACACCATATATTTT. Amino acid sequence: CASSRGIGNTIYF.